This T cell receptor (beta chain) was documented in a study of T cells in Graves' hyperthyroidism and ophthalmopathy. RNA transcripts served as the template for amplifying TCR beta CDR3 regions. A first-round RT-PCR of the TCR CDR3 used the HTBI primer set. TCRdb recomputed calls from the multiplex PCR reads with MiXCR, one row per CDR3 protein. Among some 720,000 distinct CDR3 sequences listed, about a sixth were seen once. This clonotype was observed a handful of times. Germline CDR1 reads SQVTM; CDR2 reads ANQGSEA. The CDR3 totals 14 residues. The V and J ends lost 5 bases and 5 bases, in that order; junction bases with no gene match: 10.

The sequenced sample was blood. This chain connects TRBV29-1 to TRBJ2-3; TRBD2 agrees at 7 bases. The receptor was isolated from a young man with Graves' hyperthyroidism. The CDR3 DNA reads TGCAGCGTTAGTGTAGCGGGTTATAGAGATACGCAGTATTTT. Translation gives CSVSVAGYRDTQYF.